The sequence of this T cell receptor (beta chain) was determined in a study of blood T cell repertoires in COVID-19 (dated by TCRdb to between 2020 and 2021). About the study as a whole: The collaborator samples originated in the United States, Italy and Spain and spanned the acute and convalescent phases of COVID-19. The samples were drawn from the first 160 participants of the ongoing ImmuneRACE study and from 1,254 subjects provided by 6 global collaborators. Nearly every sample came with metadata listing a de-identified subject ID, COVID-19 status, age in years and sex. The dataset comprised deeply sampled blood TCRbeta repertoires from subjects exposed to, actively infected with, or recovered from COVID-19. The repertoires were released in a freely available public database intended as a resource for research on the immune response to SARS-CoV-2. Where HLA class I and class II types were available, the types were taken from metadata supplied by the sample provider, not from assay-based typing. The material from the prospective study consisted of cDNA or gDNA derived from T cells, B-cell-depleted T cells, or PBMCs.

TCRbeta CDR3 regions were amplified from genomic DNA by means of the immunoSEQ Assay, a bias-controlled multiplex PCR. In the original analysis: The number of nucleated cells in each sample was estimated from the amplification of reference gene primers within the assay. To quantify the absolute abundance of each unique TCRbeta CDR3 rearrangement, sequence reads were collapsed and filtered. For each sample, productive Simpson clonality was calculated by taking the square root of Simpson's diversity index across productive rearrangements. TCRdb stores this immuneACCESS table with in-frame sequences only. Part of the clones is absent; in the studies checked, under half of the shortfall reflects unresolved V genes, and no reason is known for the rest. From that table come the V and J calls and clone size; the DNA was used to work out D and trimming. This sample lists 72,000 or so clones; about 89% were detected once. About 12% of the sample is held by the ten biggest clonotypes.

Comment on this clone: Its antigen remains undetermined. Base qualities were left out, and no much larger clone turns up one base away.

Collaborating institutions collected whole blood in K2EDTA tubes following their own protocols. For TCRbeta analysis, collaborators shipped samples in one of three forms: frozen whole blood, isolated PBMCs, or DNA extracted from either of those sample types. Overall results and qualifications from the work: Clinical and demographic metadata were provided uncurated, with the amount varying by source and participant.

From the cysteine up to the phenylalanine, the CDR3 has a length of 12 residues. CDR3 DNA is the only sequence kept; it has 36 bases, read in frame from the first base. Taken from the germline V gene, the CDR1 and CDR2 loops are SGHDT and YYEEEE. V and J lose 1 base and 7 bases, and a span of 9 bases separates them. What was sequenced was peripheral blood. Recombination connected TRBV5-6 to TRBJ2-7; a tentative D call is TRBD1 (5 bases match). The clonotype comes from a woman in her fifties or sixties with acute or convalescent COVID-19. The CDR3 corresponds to CASSLTGHEQYF. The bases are TGTGCCAGCAGCTTGACAGGACATGAGCAGTACTTC.